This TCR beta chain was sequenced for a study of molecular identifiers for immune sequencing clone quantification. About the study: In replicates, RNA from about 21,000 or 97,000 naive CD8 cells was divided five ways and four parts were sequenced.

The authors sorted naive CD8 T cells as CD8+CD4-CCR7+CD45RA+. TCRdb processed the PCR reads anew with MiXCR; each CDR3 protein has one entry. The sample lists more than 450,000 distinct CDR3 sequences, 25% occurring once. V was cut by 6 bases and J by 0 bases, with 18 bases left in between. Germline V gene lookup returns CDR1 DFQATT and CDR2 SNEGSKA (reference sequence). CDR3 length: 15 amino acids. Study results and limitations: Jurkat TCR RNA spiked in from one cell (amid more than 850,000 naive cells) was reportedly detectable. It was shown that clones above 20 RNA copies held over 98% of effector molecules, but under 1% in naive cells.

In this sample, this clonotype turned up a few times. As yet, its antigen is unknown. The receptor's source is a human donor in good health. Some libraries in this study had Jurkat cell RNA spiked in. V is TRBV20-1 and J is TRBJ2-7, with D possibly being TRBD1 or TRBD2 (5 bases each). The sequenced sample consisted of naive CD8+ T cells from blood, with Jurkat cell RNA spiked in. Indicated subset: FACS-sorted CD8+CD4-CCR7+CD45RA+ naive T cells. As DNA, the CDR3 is TGCAGTGCACAGTTCCGGGGACGAAGCTCCTACGAGCAGTACTTC. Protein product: CSAQFRGRSSYEQYF.